These 32 T cell receptor beta chains were all obtained from the same sample, sequenced in a study of cytomegalovirus exposure and HLA in healthy donors. Amplification used 60 Vbeta primers and 13 Jbeta primers. TCRdb's copy holds only in-frame clones and misses some; the assay was immunoSEQ multiplex PCR. The data hold about 200,000 clones, with over 75% observed a single time. The sequencing sample was made of PBMCs. These receptors all come from a young man in good health and CMV-seronegative.

The chain uses TRBV4-3 and TRBJ2-7, with D perhaps TRBD1 (6 bases). CDR1 is LGHNA, CDR2 YSLEER, per germline. The V and J ends lost 0 bases and 2 bases respectively, with 14 bases between them. This CDR3 spans 16 amino acids. This chain's CDR3 is CASSQDRGGFPYEQYF. The CDR3 DNA sequence: TGCGCCAGCAGCCAAGATCGAGGGGGTTTCCCCTACGAGCAGTACTTC.

This clone was observed once. V is TRBV7-3 and J is TRBJ2-2; 12 nucleotides align to TRBD2. The CDR3 totals 19 residues. The junction had 9 bases not matched to a gene; V was cut back by 3 bases and J by 1 base. Germline V gene data show CDR1 as SGHTA and CDR2 as FQGTGA. DNA of the CDR3: TGTGCCAGCAGCTTTTTTCCGCTAGCGGGAGGGCGGAACACCGGGGAGCTGTTTTTT. Amino acid sequence: CASSFFPLAGGRNTGELFF.

The chain combines TRBV29-1 with TRBJ2-5, with D maybe TRBD1 (7 bases). The CDR3 loop spans 15 amino acids. V was cut by 3 bases and J by 1 base, with 15 bases left in between. Germline V gives CDR1 SQVTM, CDR2 ANQGSEA. The CDR3 loop reads CSVEGGQSLQETQYF. For the CDR3, the DNA is TGCAGCGTTGAGGGGGGACAGAGTCTCCAAGAGACCCAGTACTTC.

The chain has TRBV30 and TRBJ1-1, with D possibly TRBD1 on 6 matching bases. The germline V gene encodes CDR1 GTSNPN and CDR2 SVGIG (reference sequence). Trimming removed 4 bases at V and 4 bases at J, with 16 bases between. The length of the CDR3 is 14 residues. The CDR3 spells CAWTLRGSGTEAFF. CDR3 bases: TGTGCCTGGACCCTGAGGGGGTCGGGCACTGAAGCTTTCTTT.

Only one count was recorded for this clone. The chain is built from TRBV25-1 and TRBJ2-1, with 11 bases that match TRBD2. V was pared by 3 bases and J by 9 bases, with 4 bases of the junction left unmatched. The CDR3 totals 14 residues. The germline V gene encodes CDR1 MGHDK and CDR2 SYGVNS. The CDR3: CASSDTSGRSEQFF. CDR3 bases: TGTGCCAGCAGTGACACTAGCGGGAGAAGTGAGCAGTTCTTC. The whole variable domain, filled in from reference TRBV25-1 and TRBJ2-1, reads EADIYQTPRYLVIGTGKKITLECSQTMGHDKMYWYQQDPGMELHLIHYSYGVNSTEKGDLSSESTVSRIRTEHFPLTLESARPSHTSQYLCASSDTSGRSEQFFGPGTRLTVL.

This rearrangement joins TRBV9 to TRBJ1-4; D gene unclear. V was trimmed by 0 bases and J by 0 bases, leaving 9 bases between them. The germline gives CDR1 SGDLS, CDR2 YYNGEE. The length of the CDR3 is 16 residues. The chain's CDR3 is CASSVGSEATNEKLFF. The CDR3 DNA reads as TGTGCCAGCAGCGTAGGGTCGGAGGCAACTAATGAAAAACTGTTTTTT.

The rearrangement uses TRBV2 and TRBJ1-2, with D possibly being TRBD1 (5 bases). Trimming removed 3 bases at V and 7 bases at J, with 9 bases between. In germline, CDR1 is SNHLY, CDR2 FYNNEI. This CDR3 contains 12 residues. CDR3 DNA sequence: TGTGCCAGCAGTGAGGGGGAGGGTGGCTACACCTTC. Protein sequence: CASSEGEGGYTF. Full variable domain (missing parts from reference TRBV2 and TRBJ1-2): EPEVTQTPSHQVTQMGQEVILRCVPISNHLYFYWYRQILGQKVEFLVSFYNNEISEKSEIFDDQFSVERPDGSNFTLKIRSTKLEDSAMYFCASSEGEGGYTFGSGTRLTVV.

This chain joins TRBV6-6 and TRBJ2-1, with 7 nucleotides matching TRBD2. Germline V gene sequence: CDR1 MNHNY, CDR2 SVGAGI (reference sequence). CDR3 length: 15 amino acids. The V and J ends lost 6 bases and 6 bases, in that order; junction bases with no gene match: 11. CDR3 sequence: CASSQFAGARNEQFF. The CDR3, as DNA: TGTGCCAGCAGCCAATTTGCGGGAGCTCGCAATGAGCAGTTCTTC.

This chain links TRBV29-1 with TRBJ1-1, with D perhaps TRBD1 (5 bases). Germline CDR1 is SQVTM and CDR2 is ANQGSEA. The V end lost 6 bases, the J end lost 7 bases, and 15 bases lay between the germline ends. The CDR3 spans 12 residues. In DNA, the CDR3 is TGCAGCGTCGTTCAGGGCCTCAGTGAAGCTTTCTTT. The encoded protein is CSVVQGLSEAFF. The full variable domain, its missing parts supplied by reference TRBV29-1 and TRBJ1-1, is SAVISQKPSRDICQRGTSLTIQCQVDSQVTMMFWYRQQPGQSLTLIATANQGSEATYESGFVIDKFPISRPNLTFSTLTVSNMSPEDSSIYLCSVVQGLSEAFFGQGTRLTVV.

The chain has TRBV2 and TRBJ2-5; D is unclear. Germline V gene data show CDR1 as SNHLY and CDR2 as FYNNEI. V was clipped by 6 bases and J by 5 bases, with 16 bases between them. There are 14 residues in the CDR3. The CDR3 sequence is CASREQVTSETQYF. CDR3 sequence (DNA): TGTGCCAGCAGAGAGCAGGTTACCTCGGAGACCCAGTACTTC. Based on the CDR3 plus reference TRBV2 and TRBJ2-5, the full variable domain is EPEVTQTPSHQVTQMGQEVILRCVPISNHLYFYWYRQILGQKVEFLVSFYNNEISEKSEIFDDQFSVERPDGSNFTLKIRSTKLEDSAMYFCASREQVTSETQYFGPGTRLLVL.

The rearrangement links TRBV11-3 to TRBJ2-2; maybe TRBD2 (6 bases). CDR3 length: 18 residues. CDR1 and CDR2 from the germline V gene are SGHNT and YENEEA. V lost 1 base to trimming and J lost 4 bases, with 19 bases between them. CDR3 protein: CASSLAWRENWSTGELFF. For the CDR3, the DNA is TGTGCCAGCAGCTTAGCTTGGCGGGAAAATTGGAGCACCGGGGAGCTGTTTTTT.

The chain has TRBV7-9 and TRBJ2-5, with TRBD2 matching 7 bases. The V segment lost 0 bases and the J segment 4 bases; nucleotides outside the gene matches: 2. This CDR3 spans 14 amino acids. Germline V gene data show CDR1 as SEHNR and CDR2 as FQNEAQ (reference sequence). In nucleotides, the CDR3 is TGTGCCAGCAGCTTAGCGGGAGGGCCAGAGACCCAGTACTTC. Translating gives CASSLAGGPETQYF.

CDR3: CASSQSGSVENIQYF. CDR3 bases: TGTGCCAGCAGCCAAAGCGGGAGTGTGGAGAACATTCAGTACTTC. The chain links TRBV4-2 to TRBJ2-4; TRBD2 matches 8 bases. CDR1 and CDR2 (germline): LGHNA, YNFKEQ. V trimming: 2 bases; J trimming: 7 bases; junction bases outside the gene matches: 7. There are 15 residues in the CDR3.

The CDR3 is CSVETGQGHREYGYTF. CDR3 nucleotide sequence: TGCAGCGTTGAAACGGGCCAGGGGCATAGAGAGTATGGCTACACCTTC. J is TRBJ1-2 and V is TRBV29-1; tentative D call: TRBD1 (6 bases). Germline lookup yields CDR1 SQVTM and CDR2 ANQGSEA. CDR3 size: 16 residues. V lost 2 bases, J lost 5 bases, and 21 bases lay in between.

The chain combines TRBV5-1 with TRBJ2-3, with 8 bases identical to TRBD1. The CDR3 is 16 residues long. CDR1 is SGHRS, CDR2 YFSETQ, per germline. With 4 bases clipped from V and 0 bases from J, the junction kept 7 bases outside the gene matches. CDR3 coding DNA: TGCGCCAGCAGCCTTGATGGACAGGGAAGCACAGATACGCAGTATTTT. It yields the protein CASSLDGQGSTDTQYF.

In this sample, this clone turned up a few times. The chain has TRBV5-4 and TRBJ1-1, with TRBD1 identical over 9 bases. CDR3 length equals 16 residues. Germline V gene data show CDR1 as SGHNT and CDR2 as YYREEE (reference sequence). After removal of 4 bases from V and 3 bases from J, the junction contained 10 bases not matched to a gene. The CDR3 reads CASSPTGGAVYTEAFF. CDR3 DNA: TGTGCCAGCAGCCCGACAGGGGGGGCGGTGTACACTGAAGCTTTCTTT.

V is TRBV6-6 and J is TRBJ2-5; D is ambiguous. V was cut by 6 bases and J by 4 bases, with 3 bases left in between. The CDR3 has 10 amino acids. Germline loops: CDR1 MNHNY, CDR2 SVGAGI (reference sequence). The CDR3 nucleotides read TGTGCCAGCAGCCTAGAGACCCAGTACTTC. Protein product: CASSLETQYF.

The chain uses TRBV5-6 and TRBJ1-2, with a tentative D call TRBD1 (5 bases). CDR3 length: 15 residues. Germline V CDR1 and CDR2: SGHDT, YYEEEE. The V end was cut by 0 bases, the J end by 7 bases, with 16 bases between. This CDR3 reads CASSLVGQGTAGYTF. The CDR3 DNA reads as TGTGCCAGCAGCTTGGTGGGTCAGGGAACTGCTGGCTACACCTTC.

The chain joins TRBV28 to TRBJ1-3; D might be TRBD1 (5 bases). V lost 4 bases and J lost 0, with 13 bases in between. There are 16 residues in the CDR3. Germline V gene sequence: CDR1 MDHEN, CDR2 SYDVKM. The CDR3 protein is CASSSLGAGSGNTIYF. The CDR3 DNA is TGTGCCAGCAGTTCCTTAGGGGCAGGCTCTGGAAACACCATATATTTT. The full variable domain, completed using reference TRBV28 and TRBJ1-3, is DVKVTQSSRYLVKRTGEKVFLECVQDMDHENMFWYRQDPGLGLRLIYFSYDVKMKEKGDIPEGYSVSREKKERFSLILESASTNQTSMYLCASSSLGAGSGNTIYFGEGSWLTVV.

The rearrangement joins TRBV2 to TRBJ2-3; the D gene is possibly TRBD2 (6 bases). The CDR3 is 17 residues long. Deletions cut 0 bases from V and 4 bases from J, with 17 bases between. CDR1 SNHLY and CDR2 FYNNEI come from the germline V gene. The CDR3 loop reads CASSEARGGGLSDTQYF. DNA of the CDR3: TGTGCCAGCAGTGAAGCCCGGGGAGGAGGTCTTTCAGATACGCAGTATTTT.

V and J are TRBV19 and TRBJ2-1; D is unclear. The CDR3 has 14 residues. With 6 bases removed from V and 0 bases from J, the gap between germline ends came to 9 bases. Germline V gives CDR1 LNHDA, CDR2 SQIVND (reference sequence). The CDR3 loop reads CASRQTSSYNEQFF. In nucleotides, the CDR3 is TGTGCCAGTAGGCAAACGAGCTCCTACAATGAGCAGTTCTTC.

CDR3 bases: TGTGCCAGCAGTGAAGAGGGCAGGGACAGGGTATGGCCTTTCTTT. This sequence encodes CASSEEGRDRVWPFF. The chain joins TRBV2 to TRBJ1-1, with 9 bases lining up with TRBD1. The CDR3 length is 15 residues. The J segment lost 12 bases and the V segment lost 1 base, leaving 12 bases of the junction unmatched. Germline V CDR1 and CDR2: SNHLY, FYNNEI.

The rearrangement joins TRBV6-5 to TRBJ1-4, with 7 bases that match TRBD1. The CDR3 totals 14 residues. The junction had 4 bases not matched to a gene; V was cut back by 5 bases and J by 4 bases. Germline CDR1 is MNHEY and CDR2 is SVGAGI. The CDR3 coding sequence is TGTGCCAGCAGTACCCGACAGGGTAATGAAAAACTGTTTTTT. Protein product: CASSTRQGNEKLFF.

V and J are TRBV6-5 and TRBJ1-6, with TRBD1 matching 7 bases. This CDR3 has 16 amino acids. Germline CDR1 is MNHEY and CDR2 is SVGAGI. J was trimmed by 7 bases and V by 4 bases; bases with no gene match: 10. CDR3 region: CASSSHDRVNNSPLHF. The CDR3 DNA is TGTGCCAGCAGTTCTCACGACAGGGTGAACAATTCACCCCTCCACTTT.

The gene calls are TRBV5-3 and TRBJ2-7, with 12 positions matching TRBD2. TRBV5-3 is reported as an ORF; its role is uncertain. The CDR3 extends over 16 amino acids. J was trimmed by 5 bases and V by 7 bases; bases with no gene match: 13. The chain's CDR3 is CARFRVGTSGSDEQYF. The CDR3 DNA reads TGTGCCAGATTCCGAGTTGGGACTAGCGGGTCTGACGAGCAGTACTTC.

This clone was seen once. V and J are TRBV7-9 and TRBJ2-6, with D possibly matching TRBD2 (6 bases). The germline V gene encodes CDR1 SEHNR and CDR2 FQNEAQ (reference sequence). This CDR3 has 13 residues. The CDR3 DNA reads TGTGTGGGGACTTCGGCTGGGGCCAACGTCCTGACTTTC. Translating gives CVGTSAGANVLTF.

The V and J genes are TRBV11-2 and TRBJ2-3; TRBD2 aligns across 8 bases. The germline V gene encodes CDR1 SGHAT and CDR2 FQNNGV. V was clipped by 5 bases and J by 0 bases; unmatched bases: 16. This CDR3 region has 19 residues. CDR3 bases: TGTGCCAGCAGCCCCCGCGGAACCCCGGGACTAGGAAGCACAGATACGCAGTATTTT. Translated: CASSPRGTPGLGSTDTQYF.

The chain recombines TRBV6-5 with TRBJ2-1, with TRBD2 matching 11 bases. The CDR3 is 15 amino acids. The germline V gene encodes CDR1 MNHEY and CDR2 SVGAGI. The ends lost 7 bases at V and 6 bases at J; junction bases unmatched: 8. CDR3 sequence: CASTSGLAGGNEQFF. In nucleotides, the CDR3 is TGTGCCAGCACGTCTGGGCTAGCGGGGGGCAATGAGCAGTTCTTC.

This chain links TRBV6-6 with TRBJ2-1, with TRBD2 matching 9 bases. This CDR3 is 15 amino acids long. V shed 4 bases and J 8 bases; nucleotides not matched to a gene: 9. Germline CDR1 reads MNHNY; CDR2 reads SVGAGI (reference sequence). CDR3 sequence: CASSSIAGAKDEQFF. The CDR3 coding sequence is TGTGCCAGCAGTTCCATAGCGGGAGCAAAAGATGAGCAGTTCTTC.

This sequence joins TRBV4-2 and TRBJ1-6, with 7 bases aligning to TRBD1. This CDR3 is built from 18 residues. Germline CDR1 LGHNA, CDR2 YNFKEQ. The trim removed 0 bases at V and 7 bases at J, leaving 12 bases unmatched. The CDR3 DNA follows: TGTGCCAGCAGCCAAGATCCGAGACAGGGATTACGGAATTCACCCCTCCACTTT. Translated: CASSQDPRQGLRNSPLHF.

This chain links TRBV30 with TRBJ2-7; D call uncertain. Germline CDR1 and CDR2: GTSNPN and SVGIG (reference sequence). The length of the CDR3 is 15 residues. Trimming took 3 bases from V and 2 from J, leaving 17 bases between them. The CDR3 nucleotides read TGTGCCTGGAGCGCCCCGACAAATTCTCCCTACGAGCAGTACTTC. Translated, it gives CAWSAPTNSPYEQYF.

V and J are TRBV18 and TRBJ2-1; TRBD1 agrees at 7 bases. Trimming at V came to 3 bases and at J to 3 bases, leaving 5 bases not matched to a gene. The V gene's germline CDR1 is KGHSH and CDR2 LQKENI. CDR3 length: 15 amino acids. In DNA form, the CDR3 reads TGTGCCAGCTCACCTGGACAGGATGGCTACAATGAGCAGTTCTTC. Translation: CASSPGQDGYNEQFF.